The 7 T cell receptor beta chains given below trace back to one sample, sequenced in a study of blood T cell repertoires in COVID-19. Data came from immunoSEQ multiplex PCR; TCRdb stores just in-frame clones and leaves some out. The repertoire holds 270,000 or so clones, around 85% seen once, with more than 10% in the top ten. Sequencing was carried out using peripheral blood. These TCRs come from a woman under 40 with COVID-19, enrolled during active disease.

This chain uses TRBV5-4 with TRBJ2-5, with TRBD1 identical over 9 bases. The CDR3 covers 14 residues. CDR1 SGHNT and CDR2 YYREEE come from the germline V gene (reference sequence). V lost 2 bases and J lost 3; bases outside the gene matches: 2. The CDR3 protein is CASSFRDREETQYF. In DNA form, the CDR3 reads TGTGCCAGCAGCTTTCGGGACAGGGAAGAGACCCAGTACTTC.

The chain combines TRBV7-9 with TRBJ1-2, with TRBD1 matching 7 bases. The germline CDR1 and CDR2 sequences are SEHNR and FQNEAQ (reference sequence). The J segment lost 13 bases and the V segment lost 4 bases, leaving 9 bases of the junction unmatched. The CDR3 has 12 amino acids. CDR3 protein: CASSYGTATSTF. Here the CDR3 DNA reads TGTGCCAGCAGCTATGGGACAGCCACATCCACCTTC.

V and J are TRBV28 and TRBJ1-1, with TRBD1 matching 7 bases. The germline gives CDR1 MDHEN, CDR2 SYDVKM. This CDR3 is 16 amino acids long. V gave up 6 bases and J gave up 7 bases; unmatched junction bases: 17. DNA for the CDR3: TGTGCCAGCAGCCGGAAACAGGGGTCGCGTTTCCATGAAGCTTTCTTT. Translating it yields CASSRKQGSRFHEAFF. Drawing the rest from reference TRBV28 and TRBJ1-1, the complete variable domain is DVKVTQSSRYLVKRTGEKVFLECVQDMDHENMFWYRQDPGLGLRLIYFSYDVKMKEKGDIPEGYSVSREKKERFSLILESASTNQTSMYLCASSRKQGSRFHEAFFGQGTRLTVV.

The chain links TRBV5-6 to TRBJ2-7, with 7 nucleotides matching TRBD1. V gave up 7 bases and J gave up 6 bases; unmatched junction bases: 10. CDR3 length: 13 residues. Germline-derived CDR1 and CDR2 are SGHDT and YYEEEE. CDR3 coding DNA: TGTGCCAGCGTCGTACAGGGGCAGGTCGAGCAGTACTTC. This codes for CASVVQGQVEQYF.

V and J are TRBV5-1 and TRBJ2-5; 7 positions match TRBD2. The CDR3 spans 16 residues. Looked up from germline, CDR1 is SGHRS and CDR2 is YFSETQ. The V segment lost 3 bases and the J segment 1 base; nucleotides outside the gene matches: 9. CDR3 residues: CASSSKRGPLQETQYF. The CDR3 nucleotides are TGCGCCAGCAGCTCTAAGCGGGGCCCCCTCCAAGAGACCCAGTACTTC.

CDR3 in amino acids: CASGWRDRNQPQHF. The CDR3 DNA sequence: TGTGCCAGCGGTTGGCGGGACCGGAATCAGCCCCAGCATTTT. This rearrangement joins TRBV2 to TRBJ1-5, with D perhaps matching TRBD1 (5 bases). The CDR3 is made up of 14 amino acids. Trimming pared 8 bases from V and 4 bases from J, leaving 15 bases between. Germline V CDR1 and CDR2: SNHLY, FYNNEI.

The chain uses TRBV9 and TRBJ2-2, with TRBD2 as a possible D gene (6 bases). Germline V CDR1 and CDR2: SGDLS, YYNGEE. Trimming removed 1 base from V and 1 base from J, with 8 bases in between. This CDR3 has 15 residues. The CDR3: CASSVLGGNTGELFF. The CDR3 DNA reads as TGTGCCAGCAGCGTATTGGGGGGGAACACCGGGGAGCTGTTTTTT.